A single sample gave rise to the 32 T cell receptor beta chains below, sequenced in a study of blood T cell repertoires in COVID-19. The data were produced by immunoSEQ multiplex PCR, yet TCRdb's version contains in-frame clones alone and is incomplete. This table has about 160,000 clones, approximately 85% appearing once. Sequenced sample: peripheral blood. Source of these receptors: a man in his 60s who had recovered from COVID-19.

The genes are TRBV15 and TRBJ1-2; D is unclear. The CDR3 sequence is 16 residues long. Germline CDR1 and CDR2: LNHNV and YYDKDF (reference sequence). V lost 3 bases, J lost 0 bases, and 14 bases lay in between. CDR3 amino acids: CATSRDRLLTNYGYTF. The CDR3 region has the DNA TGTGCCACCAGCAGGGACCGACTATTGACTAACTATGGCTACACCTTC.

CDR3 amino acids: CASSPIRVSGGYTF. The CDR3 DNA reads as TGTGCCAGCTCACCGATCAGAGTTTCAGGTGGCTACACCTTC. The rearrangement uses TRBV18 and TRBJ1-2; D is uncertain. The CDR3 totals 14 residues. V was clipped by 3 bases and J by 7 bases, with 15 bases between them. Looked up from germline, CDR1 is KGHSH and CDR2 is LQKENI.

The rearrangement uses TRBV7-9 and TRBJ2-2; 11 nucleotides agree with TRBD2. V shed 4 bases, J shed 4 bases, and the junction held 5 bases outside the gene matches. The CDR3 is made up of 16 amino acids. Germline V lookup: CDR1 SEHNR, CDR2 FQNEAQ (reference sequence). CDR3 sequence reads: CASSSLAGDITGELFF. The CDR3 DNA follows: TGTGCCAGCAGCTCACTAGCGGGGGATATCACCGGGGAGCTGTTTTTT.

The chain combines TRBV19 with TRBJ2-3, with TRBD2 matching 14 bases. The CDR3 contains 16 residues. Unmatched junction bases numbered 4, after V lost 4 bases and J lost 4 bases. From germline, CDR1 is LNHDA and CDR2 SQIVND (reference sequence). For the CDR3, the DNA is TGTGCCAGTAGTACGGGGACTAGCGGGGGCCCAGATACGCAGTATTTT. Protein: CASSTGTSGGPDTQYF.

The chain couples TRBV6-5 to TRBJ1-6, with a tentative D call TRBD1 (5 bases). Germline V CDR1 and CDR2: MNHEY, SVGAGI. The V end lost 2 bases, the J end lost 6 bases, and 8 bases lay between the germline ends. The CDR3 runs to 14 residues. For the CDR3, the DNA is TGTGCCAGCAGTTACGGGACTTCTAATTCACCCCTCCACTTT. Encoded protein: CASSYGTSNSPLHF.

The chain recombines TRBV5-8 with TRBJ2-5, with TRBD1 identical over 9 bases. J lost 6 bases, V lost 2 bases, and 17 bases had no gene match. Per the germline V gene, CDR1 is SGHTS and CDR2 is YDEGEE. The CDR3 consists of 18 residues. In DNA form, the CDR3 reads TGTGCCAGCAGCTTATTACGACAGGGGGTACTAGGGTTTCAGACCCAGTACTTC. Its translation: CASSLLRQGVLGFQTQYF.

This clone was detected only once. This sequence joins TRBV21-1 and TRBJ1-4; the table gives TRBD1 as D, unverified against the DNA. TRBV21-1 is designated a pseudogene. The CDR3 is 18 amino acids. CDR3: CASRHNRGLRATNEKLFF. DNA for the CDR3: TGTGCCAGCAGACACAACAGGGGTCTCAGGGCAACTAATGAAAAACTGTTTTTT.

This clone appeared a few times. This rearrangement joins TRBV7-2 to TRBJ2-3; TRBD2 matches at 16 bases. This CDR3 contains 15 residues. CDR1 and CDR2 from the germline V gene are SGHTA and FQGNSA. The junction had 4 bases not matched to a gene; V was cut back by 3 bases and J by 10 bases. As DNA, the CDR3 is TGTGCCAGCAGCTTCCAAGGGACTAGCGGGGGGGCGCAGTATTTT. It codes for CASSFQGTSGGAQYF.

Here the CDR3 reads CASSSRTGWGTGELFF. CDR3 bases: TGTGCCAGCAGCTCCAGGACAGGGTGGGGCACCGGGGAGCTGTTTTTT. The chain is built from TRBV7-9 and TRBJ2-2; 8 bases map to TRBD1. V trimming: 4 bases; J trimming: 4 bases; junction bases outside the gene matches: 8. Germline V gene lookup returns CDR1 SEHNR and CDR2 FQNEAQ (reference sequence). The CDR3 extends over 16 amino acids.

The chain recombines TRBV19 with TRBJ1-1, with D possibly TRBD1 on 5 matching bases. The CDR3 totals 15 residues. Trimming took 6 bases from V and 0 from J, leaving 14 bases between them. The germline V gene has CDR1 LNHDA and CDR2 SQIVND (reference sequence). The CDR3 protein is CASSRGGALNTEAFF. CDR3 nucleotide sequence: TGTGCCAGTAGCCGGGGGGGAGCTTTGAACACTGAAGCTTTCTTT.

The chain joins TRBV19 to TRBJ2-2; D not certain. With 7 bases removed from V and 7 bases from J, the gap between germline ends came to 16 bases. Germline values: CDR1 LNHDA, CDR2 SQIVND (reference sequence). The CDR3 runs 14 residues. The CDR3 loop is CASMLEPFDGELFF. The CDR3 bases are TGTGCCAGTATGTTAGAACCATTCGACGGGGAGCTGTTTTTT.

The rearrangement links TRBV18 to TRBJ1-1; D call uncertain. The CDR3 is made up of 14 amino acids. CDR1 KGHSH and CDR2 LQKENI come from the germline V gene. V was pared by 3 bases and J by 5 bases, with 13 bases between. CDR3 region: CASSPRREGTEAFF. DNA for the CDR3: TGTGCCAGCTCACCGAGAAGGGAGGGAACTGAAGCTTTCTTT.

This chain joins TRBV5-1 and TRBJ2-1, with D perhaps matching TRBD1 (6 bases). The CDR3 extends over 12 amino acids. Per germline, CDR1 SGHRS and CDR2 YFSETQ. Trimming took off 4 bases at V and 8 bases at J, with 10 bases between the two ends. CDR3 sequence: CASSEQGHEQFF. The CDR3 coding sequence is TGCGCCAGCAGCGAACAGGGTCATGAGCAGTTCTTC.

The chain recombines TRBV4-3 with TRBJ2-7; 9 positions match TRBD2. This CDR3 is built from 17 residues. V lost 0 bases to trimming and J lost 7 bases; unmatched junction nucleotides: 13. Germline CDR1 and CDR2: LGHNA and YSLEER. In DNA form, the CDR3 reads TGCGCCAGCAGCCAAGACGCGACTAGCGGAGTCGCGCGTGAGCAGTACTTC. Residues: CASSQDATSGVAREQYF.

V and J are TRBV11-3 and TRBJ2-2, with a possible D match to TRBD2 (5 bases). The V end lost 3 bases, the J end lost 4 bases, and 9 bases lay between the germline ends. The CDR3 covers 14 residues. CDR1 is SGHNT, CDR2 YENEEA, per germline. The CDR3 spells CASSFKDSTGELFF. The CDR3 DNA follows: TGTGCCAGCAGCTTTAAGGACTCCACCGGGGAGCTGTTTTTT.

This chain joins TRBV24-1 and TRBJ1-1; the D gene is possibly TRBD1 (5 bases). CDR1 is KGHDR, CDR2 SFDVKD, per germline. This CDR3 contains 11 residues. The V and J ends lost 12 bases and 1 base respectively, with 8 bases between them. CDR3 nucleotides: TGTGCCCCGGGGGGGAACACTGAAGCTTTCTTT. Translated, it gives CAPGGNTEAFF.

The CDR3 DNA sequence: TGTGCCAGCAGTTTAACCGGGAATCAGCCCCAGCATTTT. It translates to CASSLTGNQPQHF. This chain links TRBV27 with TRBJ1-5; no clear D. CDR3 length: 13 residues. Germline V CDR1 and CDR2: MNHEY, SMNVEV (reference sequence). V was pared by 2 bases and J by 4 bases, with 6 bases between.

The CDR3 protein is CASSLGAGVDYEQYF. Written as DNA, the CDR3 is TGTGCCAGCAGCTTGGGGGCAGGGGTCGACTACGAGCAGTACTTC. The rearrangement joins TRBV5-4 to TRBJ2-7, with D perhaps TRBD1 (6 bases). Germline assignment: CDR1 SGHNT and CDR2 YYREEE (reference sequence). The CDR3 has 15 residues. V shed 0 bases and J shed 3 bases, with 13 bases lying between them.

CDR3 nucleotides: TGTGCCAGCAGCGATATCCGACGGGGAGAAGCTTTCTTT. This codes for CASSDIRRGEAFF. The chain carries TRBV7-9 and TRBJ1-1; no definite D call. Trimming took 5 bases from V and 8 from J, leaving 15 bases between them. The germline CDR1 and CDR2 sequences are SEHNR and FQNEAQ (reference sequence). This CDR3 has 13 amino acids.

The chain is built from TRBV11-2 and TRBJ2-7; tentatively, D is TRBD2 (5 bases). V was trimmed by 0 bases and J by 6 bases, leaving 12 bases between them. This CDR3 region has 14 residues. Per germline, CDR1 SGHAT and CDR2 FQNNGV. CDR3 sequence reads: CASSLDTLRAEQYF. CDR3 bases: TGTGCCAGCAGCTTAGATACATTGAGGGCCGAGCAGTACTTC.

This chain uses TRBV9 with TRBJ2-6; 11 bases align to TRBD1. This CDR3 spans 18 amino acids. The J segment lost 4 bases and the V segment lost 4 bases, leaving 10 bases of the junction unmatched. Germline lookup yields CDR1 SGDLS and CDR2 YYNGEE. The CDR3 sequence is CASSIRTGGAQGANVLTF. In DNA, the CDR3 is TGTGCCAGCAGCATACGGACAGGGGGCGCGCAGGGGGCCAACGTCCTGACTTTC.

This chain joins TRBV7-6 and TRBJ2-1; D not certain. V lost 0 bases and J lost 8, with 5 bases in between. The CDR3 sequence is 12 residues long. Germline CDR1 SGHVS, CDR2 FNYEAQ. The CDR3 nucleotides are TGTGCCAGCAGCTTAGCCCGTGATGAGCAGTTCTTC. Encoded protein: CASSLARDEQFF.

The chain joins TRBV10-3 to TRBJ1-3; TRBD1 matches at 9 bases. Germline CDR1 reads ENHRY; CDR2 reads SYGVKD. Trimming took 10 bases from V and 1 from J; bases not matched to a gene: 8. The CDR3 runs 15 residues. CDR3 region: CATRDRVNSGNTIYF. CDR3 bases: TGTGCCACCCGGGACAGGGTAAATTCTGGAAACACCATATATTTT.

The chain combines TRBV2 with TRBJ1-1; 7 bases are shared with TRBD1. After removal of 4 bases from V and 5 bases from J, the junction contained 7 bases not matched to a gene. The germline gives CDR1 SNHLY, CDR2 FYNNEI. CDR3 length: 14 residues. This CDR3 is CASSGEGAWTEAFF. In DNA form, the CDR3 reads TGTGCCAGCAGTGGTGAGGGGGCCTGGACTGAAGCTTTCTTT.

The rearrangement uses TRBV9 and TRBJ2-7; 8 bases fit TRBD1. This CDR3 spans 19 amino acids. The V segment lost 3 bases and the J segment 6 bases; nucleotides outside the gene matches: 23. Germline values: CDR1 SGDLS, CDR2 YYNGEE. CDR3 sequence: CASSAITRRVRDRCCEQYF. The CDR3 region has the DNA TGTGCCAGCAGCGCGATAACCAGGCGCGTCCGGGACAGGTGCTGCGAGCAGTACTTC.

The chain links TRBV11-3 to TRBJ2-7; 13 nucleotides line up with TRBD2. Germline-derived CDR1 and CDR2 are SGHNT and YENEEA. The CDR3 contains 16 residues. J lost 6 bases, V lost 3 bases, and 8 bases had no gene match. The CDR3 loop is CASSLGGTSGAREQYF. CDR3 sequence (DNA): TGTGCCAGCAGCTTGGGTGGGACTAGCGGGGCTCGCGAGCAGTACTTC.

V gene TRBV10-2 combines with J gene TRBJ2-1; D is possibly TRBD2 (7 bases). This CDR3 is 15 amino acids long. Looked up from germline, CDR1 is WSHSY and CDR2 is SAAADI. Trimming shortened V by 4 bases and J by 0 bases, and 10 bases separated the two germline ends. The chain's CDR3 is CASSGRGASYNEQFF. The CDR3 DNA reads as TGCGCCAGCAGTGGTCGGGGGGCCTCCTACAATGAGCAGTTCTTC.

V gene TRBV6-2 or TRBV6-3 combines with J gene TRBJ2-7; no definite D call. V was clipped by 6 bases and J by 1 base, with 10 bases between them. This CDR3 region has 13 residues. The germline V gene encodes CDR1 MNHEY and CDR2 SVGEGT. CDR3 sequence reads: CASSRDTSYEQYF. The CDR3 nucleotides read TGTGCCAGCAGCCGCGATACGTCCTACGAGCAGTACTTC.

The chain uses TRBV6-5 and TRBJ2-2; D may be TRBD1 (6 bases). The V end lost 5 bases, the J end lost 0 bases, and 10 bases lay between the germline ends. Germline V gene sequence: CDR1 MNHEY, CDR2 SVGAGI. The CDR3 has 15 residues. CDR3 coding DNA: TGTGCCAGCAGTCCGGGGACATCGAACACCGGGGAGCTGTTTTTT. It encodes CASSPGTSNTGELFF.

This chain uses TRBV28 with TRBJ2-1; TRBD2 agrees at 8 bases. The CDR3 spans 15 residues. Germline CDR1 is MDHEN and CDR2 is SYDVKM. V shed 8 bases, J shed 7 bases, and the junction held 13 bases outside the gene matches. CDR3 bases: TGTGCCAGCCACACGGCGGGCGGGGGGTTAAATGAGCAGTTCTTC. Its protein product is CASHTAGGGLNEQFF.

This clone came up a few times. The chain employs TRBV5-5 and TRBJ2-7; TRBD1 matches at 7 bases. This CDR3 spans 15 amino acids. Losses at the gene ends were 4 bases for V and 6 bases for J; bases not matched to a gene: 13. Germline CDR1 SGHKS, CDR2 YYEKEE (reference sequence). CDR3 in amino acids: CASSHNDRVYVEQYF. CDR3 nucleotide sequence: TGTGCCAGCAGCCACAATGACAGGGTTTATGTCGAGCAGTACTTC.

This rearrangement joins TRBV6-6 to TRBJ2-7; TRBD1 matches 8 bases. In germline, CDR1 is MNHNY, CDR2 SVGAGI (reference sequence). With 7 bases clipped from V and 4 bases from J, the junction kept 6 bases outside the gene matches. The length of the CDR3 is 13 residues. Written as DNA, the CDR3 is TGTGCCAGCAATAGGGACAGGCTATACGAGCAGTACTTC. As protein: CASNRDRLYEQYF.